The 8 T cell receptor beta chains listed next were all sequenced from one sample in a study of CD8 T cells in ankylosing spondylitis. From the 5' RACE reads, TCRdb called clonotypes with MiXCR, one entry per CDR3 protein. The sample lists tens of thousands of distinct CDR3 sequences, about 5.4% occurring once. The specimen sequenced was blood, either unsorted or a sorted T cell fraction (not recorded which). These receptors were taken from a male donor with ankylosing spondylitis or in good health (not recorded which).

This clonotype has a handful of counts. The chain joins TRBV12-3 or TRBV12-4 to TRBJ2-2, with D unresolved. The CDR3 is 11 amino acids. Trimming took 7 bases from V and 5 from J, leaving 5 bases between them. CDR3 sequence: CASNKTGELFF. CDR3 nucleotide sequence: TGTGCCAGCAATAAGACCGGGGAGCTGTTTTTT.

The table lists this clonotype with many counts. This chain links TRBV7-2 with TRBJ1-3, with D perhaps TRBD1 (6 bases). With 4 bases removed from V and 3 bases from J, the gap between germline ends came to 19 bases. The CDR3 extends over 17 amino acids. The germline V gene encodes CDR1 SGHTA and CDR2 FQGNSA. This chain's CDR3 is CASSSSSGHFFGNTIYF. The CDR3 region has the DNA TGTGCCAGCAGCTCTTCTTCGGGACACTTTTTTGGAAACACCATATATTTT.

Concerning this clonotype itself: Compared with germline, one end of the junction differs, possibly owing to a read error. This chain connects TRBV5-1 to TRBJ2-2; weak D call: TRBD2 (6 bases). Germline CDR1 and CDR2: SGHRS and YFSETQ. The CDR3 is 16 amino acids. The CDR3 DNA sequence: TGCGCCAGCAACTTGGCCTCGCGGGGTAGTACCGGGGAGCTGTTTTTT. Translated, it gives CASNLASRGSTGELFF.

This clonotype appeared many times. J is TRBJ2-1 and V is TRBV20-1; 8 bases line up with TRBD1. The germline V gene has CDR1 DFQATT and CDR2 SNEGSKA (reference sequence). CDR3 length: 15 amino acids. V gave up 5 bases and J gave up 9 bases; unmatched junction bases: 15. The CDR3 loop is CSARLGGTGYGEQFF. In DNA, the CDR3 is TGCAGTGCTCGACTGGGTGGGACAGGATACGGTGAGCAGTTCTTC.

A note on this clonotype: Germline and junction disagree at one end, which may indicate a read error. The rearrangement links TRBV6-1 to TRBJ1-4; D not resolved. The CDR3 is 15 amino acids. Germline loops: CDR1 MNHNS, CDR2 SASEGT. The CDR3 bases are TGTGCCAGCAGTGACGCTTCCAGGACGGATGAAAAACTATTTTTT. It codes for CASSDASRTDEKLFF.

This clonotype was seen more than once but under ten times. This sequence joins TRBV5-1 and TRBJ2-5, with 11 nucleotides matching TRBD2. CDR3 length: 14 amino acids. The trim removed 10 bases at V and 5 bases at J, leaving 10 bases unmatched. CDR1 and CDR2 (germline): SGHRS, YFSETQ. CDR3 nucleotide sequence: TGCGCCGGAAGTAGCGGGGGGGCCGATGAGACCCAGTACTTC. It is translated as CAGSSGGADETQYF.

This clonotype has ten or more counts. The chain employs TRBV5-1 and TRBJ1-2, with TRBD1 identical over 8 bases. The V segment lost 4 bases and the J segment 5 bases; nucleotides outside the gene matches: 7. Germline V gene data show CDR1 as SGHRS and CDR2 as YFSETQ. This CDR3 has 14 residues. This chain's CDR3 is CASSPTGGGYGYTF. Written as DNA, the CDR3 is TGCGCCAGCAGCCCCACAGGGGGGGGATATGGCTACACCTTC.

This clonotype showed up many times. The V call is TRBV2, the J call TRBJ1-6, with no clear D. Germline CDR1 reads SNHLY; CDR2 reads FYNNEI. This CDR3 region has 13 residues. The V and J ends lost 3 bases and 7 bases respectively, with 7 bases between them. The DNA of the CDR3 is TGTGCCAGCAGTGATATACAGAATTCACCCCTCCACTTT. Translation gives CASSDIQNSPLHF.